A selection of T cell receptor beta chains follows, all from one sample in a study. One entry per CDR3 protein, called by TCRdb with MiXCR from the 5' RACE reads. The profile shows tens of thousands of distinct CDR3 sequences, roughly 22% of them singletons. The sample taken for sequencing was Tregs sorted from a lymph node. The receptor source for this set is a female donor with breast cancer. CDR3s include the opening cysteine and the closing phenylalanine or tryptophan. A D gene is named only where the DNA matches it firmly. The size of a clone is reported for some rows only, either as once, few or many, or as a class for expanded clones.

TRBV12-3/TRBV12-4	many	.	TRBJ1-4	CASSFWTPRRYEKLFF	TGTGCCAGCAGTTTTTGGACACCGAGGCGGTATGAAAAACTGTTTTTT
TRBV10-3	few	.	TRBJ2-7	CAISENSGDPGEQYF	TGTGCCATCAGTGAAAATTCCGGGGATCCCGGTGAGCAGTACTTC
TRBV10-3	.	.	TRBJ1-5	CAISESGPGNQPQHF	TGTGCCATCAGTGAGTCGGGTCCGGGCAATCAGCCCCAGCATTTT
TRBV7-9	many	.	TRBJ1-1	CASSLQVISTEAFF	TGTGCCAGCAGCTTACAGGTGATATCCACTGAAGCTTTCTTT
TRBV5-1	.	TRBD2	TRBJ2-1	CASSFGGSSYNEQFF	TGCGCCAGCAGCTTCGGGGGGAGCTCCTACAATGAGCAGTTCTTC
TRBV12-3/TRBV12-4	many	.	TRBJ2-1	CASSLQHPGTPYNEQFF	TGTGCCAGCAGTTTACAACACCCAGGGACCCCCTACAATGAGCAGTTCTTC
TRBV20-1	few	TRBD2	TRBJ2-7	CSADGTSGGGEQYF	TGCAGTGCTGACGGGACTAGCGGGGGCGGGGAGCAGTACTTC
TRBV1	few	.	TRBJ1-5	CTSSQDGAQINQPQHF	TGCACCAGCAGCCAAGATGGCGCCCAGATCAATCAGCCCCAGCATTTT
TRBV27	many	.	TRBJ2-7	CASSLGDSYEQYF	TGTGCCAGCAGTTTAGGCGACTCCTACGAGCAGTACTTC
TRBV24-1	.	.	TRBJ2-3	CATSDSGTLSTDTQYF	TGTGCCACCAGTGATTCCGGGACACTTAGCACAGATACGCAGTATTTT
TRBV9	few	.	TRBJ1-3	CASSTEGRAGNTIYF	TGTGCCAGCAGCACCGAAGGCAGGGCTGGAAACACCATATATTTT
TRBV7-3	.	.	TRBJ2-5	CASSSGFQGTQYF	TGTGCCAGCAGCTCGGGTTTCCAAGGGACCCAGTACTTC
TRBV2	few	.	TRBJ2-4	CASSEGPENIQYF	TGTGCCAGCAGTGAAGGGCCAGAAAACATTCAGTACTTC
TRBV7-8	.	TRBD1	TRBJ1-2	CASSTQPTGPGNGYTF	TGTGCCAGCAGCACCCAACCGACAGGGCCGGGTAATGGCTACACCTTC
TRBV5-1	many	TRBD2	TRBJ2-2	CASSLVPSGRGNTGELFF	TGCGCCAGCAGCTTGGTTCCTAGCGGGAGAGGCAACACCGGGGAGCTGTTTTTT
TRBV5-5	.	.	TRBJ2-7	CASSLVLAPSYEQYF	TGTGCCAGCAGCTTGGTATTAGCGCCTTCCTACGAGCAGTACTTC
TRBV28	few	.	TRBJ2-6	CASSLVRESNVLTF	TGTGCCAGCAGTTTAGTGCGAGAATCCAACGTCCTGACTTTC
TRBV19	.	.	TRBJ1-5	CASSIVRRGHQPQHF	TGTGCCAGTAGTATAGTCCGTCGGGGGCATCAGCCCCAGCATTTT
TRBV7-9	many	TRBD2	TRBJ2-1	CASTKRSTAGTLNEQFF	TGTGCCAGCACCAAAAGGTCCACAGCGGGAACGTTGAATGAGCAGTTCTTC
TRBV7-3	.	.	TRBJ2-1	CASSSGPTNEQFF	TGTGCCAGCAGCTCAGGACCGACCAATGAGCAGTTCTTC
TRBV7-7	many	.	TRBJ2-1	CASSLGVGRSYNEQFF	TGTGCCAGCAGCTTAGGAGTGGGACGCTCCTACAATGAGCAGTTCTTC
TRBV3-1	few	TRBD1	TRBJ1-2	CASSQTGWGYTF	TGTGCCAGCAGCCAGACAGGGTGGGGCTACACCTTC
TRBV12-3/TRBV12-4	.	.	TRBJ2-7	CASSRLVYEQYF	TGTGCCAGCAGCCGACTAGTCTACGAGCAGTACTTC
TRBV9	medium-sized	.	TRBJ2-7	CASSVGGQFSYEQYF	TGTGCCAGCAGCGTAGGGGGTCAGTTCTCCTACGAGCAGTACTTC